The 21 T cell receptor beta chains reported below all come from one sample, sequenced in a study of cytomegalovirus exposure and HLA in healthy donors. The PCR employed 60 Vbeta primers together with 13 Jbeta primers. Generated by immunoSEQ multiplex PCR, the TCRdb table keeps only in-frame clones and is missing some. The repertoire table contains some 47,000 clones. Sequenced: PBMCs. All receptors derive from a woman between 40 and 50 years old in good health and CMV-seronegative.

The V and J genes are TRBV27 and TRBJ1-4; tentative D call: TRBD1 (5 bases). V shed 4 bases and J shed 14 bases, with 23 bases lying between them. This CDR3 has 15 amino acids. Germline V gene data show CDR1 as MNHEY and CDR2 as SMNVEV (reference sequence). The CDR3 DNA reads as TGTGCCAGCAGTTCCAATGACAGATTCCCTGCCGGGCTGTTTTTT. Translation: CASSSNDRFPAGLFF.

This rearrangement joins TRBV2 to TRBJ2-7; a possible D gene is TRBD1 (5 bases). V gave up 3 bases and J gave up 1 base, with 10 bases separating them. Germline V gene data show CDR1 as SNHLY and CDR2 as FYNNEI. The CDR3 contains 14 residues. The CDR3 bases are TGTGCCAGCAGTGATCAGGGTACGTCCTACGAGCAGTACTTC. Amino acids: CASSDQGTSYEQYF.

DNA for the CDR3: TGCGCCAGCAGCCGTAAAATGACAGGGGGCCATCAGCCCCAGCATTTT. It translates to CASSRKMTGGHQPQHF. The chain employs TRBV5-1 and TRBJ1-5, with 10 positions matching TRBD1. The V segment lost 4 bases and the J segment 5 bases; nucleotides outside the gene matches: 9. The CDR3 is made up of 16 amino acids. Germline V gene lookup returns CDR1 SGHRS and CDR2 YFSETQ.

V and J are TRBV30 and TRBJ1-2, with unresolved D. Germline V gene lookup returns CDR1 GTSNPN and CDR2 SVGIG (reference sequence). V dropped 0 bases and J dropped 8 bases, with 13 bases sitting between them. The CDR3 covers 13 residues. This CDR3 is CAWSVEGSLGYTF. The CDR3 nucleotides are TGTGCCTGGAGTGTTGAGGGTTCCCTCGGCTACACCTTC.

The chain carries TRBV6-1 and TRBJ2-7; TRBD1 agrees at 7 bases. Germline trimming cut 5 bases from V and 2 bases from J; bases unmatched to any gene: 6. The V gene's germline CDR1 is MNHNS and CDR2 SASEGT. This CDR3 is built from 14 residues. The CDR3 nucleotides read TGTGCCAGCAGTCTACAGGGGCCCCCCTACGAGCAGTACTTC. Amino acid sequence: CASSLQGPPYEQYF.

The chain employs TRBV18 and TRBJ1-1; 8 nucleotides agree with TRBD1. The CDR3 length is 15 residues. J was trimmed by 2 bases and V by 3 bases; bases with no gene match: 5. Per the germline V gene, CDR1 is KGHSH and CDR2 is LQKENI. CDR3 nucleotides: TGTGCCAGCTCACCGCGACAGGGGATAAACACTGAAGCTTTCTTT. Protein: CASSPRQGINTEAFF. Filled out from reference TRBV18 and TRBJ1-1, the complete variable domain reads NAGVMQNPRHLVRRRGQEARLRCSPMKGHSHVYWYRQLPEEGLKFMVYLQKENIIDESGMPKERFSAEFPKEGPSILRIQQVVRGDSAAYFCASSPRQGINTEAFFGQGTRLTVV.

This chain's CDR3 is CASKRKGVNTEAFF. The CDR3 DNA is TGCGCCAGCAAAAGAAAGGGGGTGAACACTGAAGCTTTCTTT. The chain links TRBV4-1 to TRBJ1-1; possibly TRBD1 for D (6 bases). The CDR3 contains 14 residues. Germline CDR1 is MGHRA and CDR2 is YSYEKL. With 7 bases removed from V and 0 bases from J, the gap between germline ends came to 12 bases.

This chain joins TRBV5-6 and TRBJ2-7; no definite D call. This CDR3 has 14 amino acids. The V and J ends lost 0 bases and 2 bases respectively, with 9 bases between them. The germline gives CDR1 SGHDT, CDR2 YYEEEE. CDR3 protein: CASSLAVPAYEQYF. CDR3 in DNA: TGTGCCAGCAGCTTGGCCGTGCCAGCCTACGAGCAGTACTTC.

CDR3 loop: CASSRSGQGYSQETQYF. The DNA for the CDR3 is TGCGCCAGCAGCCGCAGTGGACAGGGCTACTCTCAAGAGACCCAGTACTTC. The rearrangement joins TRBV5-1 to TRBJ2-5, with 8 bases identical to TRBD1. The CDR3 is 17 residues long. The V gene's germline CDR1 is SGHRS and CDR2 YFSETQ. Germline trimming cut 4 bases from V and 2 bases from J; bases unmatched to any gene: 13.

V and J are TRBV7-9 and TRBJ2-1; 7 nucleotides line up with TRBD1. V lost 5 bases and J lost 4; bases outside the gene matches: 8. From germline, CDR1 is SEHNR and CDR2 FQNEAQ (reference sequence). This CDR3 is 15 amino acids long. CDR3 in amino acids: CASSIRTGFYNEQFF. The CDR3 DNA is TGTGCCAGCAGCATTAGGACAGGCTTTTACAATGAGCAGTTCTTC.

The chain employs TRBV5-4 and TRBJ2-1; maybe TRBD2 (7 bases). V was clipped by 4 bases and J by 0 bases, with 17 bases between them. This CDR3 has 17 residues. Germline CDR1 SGHNT, CDR2 YYREEE (reference sequence). CDR3 residues: CASSPEGGAFSYNEQFF. The CDR3 DNA is TGTGCCAGCAGCCCTGAAGGGGGGGCCTTCTCCTACAATGAGCAGTTCTTC.

Worth noting for this clone: Different DNA sequences within this sample yield the same CDR3. This chain links TRBV7-2 with TRBJ2-7; the match to TRBD2 covers 8 bases. J gave up 2 bases and V 1 base, and 4 bases lay outside the gene matches. Germline assignment: CDR1 SGHTA and CDR2 FQGNSA. This CDR3 contains 15 residues. CDR3 amino acids: CASSLGSGGAYEQYF. The CDR3 DNA reads as TGTGCCAGCAGCTTAGGGAGCGGGGGCGCCTACGAGCAGTACTTC.

This chain connects TRBV7-2 to TRBJ1-1; D ambiguous. Trimming stripped 1 base from V and 1 base from J, with 7 bases between. The CDR3 has 14 residues. CDR1 is SGHTA, CDR2 FQGNSA, per germline. The CDR3 is CASSLVPGNTEAFF. The CDR3 region has the DNA TGTGCCAGCAGCTTAGTTCCAGGGAACACTGAAGCTTTCTTT.

The chain's CDR3 is CASSLGWGGTEAFF. The CDR3 DNA is TGTGCCAGCAGTTTAGGTTGGGGAGGCACTGAAGCTTTCTTT. V usage is TRBV27 and J usage is TRBJ1-1; D gene unclear. Germline lookup yields CDR1 MNHEY and CDR2 SMNVEV (reference sequence). The CDR3 is 14 residues long. V was clipped by 2 bases and J by 4 bases, with 11 bases between them.

Note on this clone: Other DNA sequences in this sample translate to the same CDR3. The chain uses TRBV11-2 and TRBJ2-7; 10 positions agree with TRBD2. Germline V CDR1 and CDR2: SGHAT, FQNNGV. V was clipped by 5 bases and J by 9 bases; unmatched bases: 13. The CDR3 extends over 15 amino acids. The CDR3 sequence is CASSPSSGASGRQYF. CDR3 bases: TGTGCCAGCAGCCCCTCCTCCGGAGCTAGCGGGAGGCAGTACTTC. Complete variable domain (other parts from reference TRBV11-2 and TRBJ2-7): EAGVAQSPRYKIIEKRQSVAFWCNPISGHATLYWYQQILGQGPKLLIQFQNNGVVDDSQLPKDRFSAERLKGVDSTLKIQPAKLEDSAVYLCASSPSSGASGRQYFGPGTRLTVT.

The chain carries TRBV6-4 and TRBJ2-3, with TRBD2 matching over 8 bases. The CDR3 runs 13 residues. In germline, CDR1 is MRHNA, CDR2 SNTAGT. Unmatched junction bases numbered 6, after V lost 10 bases and J lost 3 bases. The CDR3 region has the DNA TGTGCCAACGCAGGCGGGGGGACAGATACGCAGTATTTT. Protein product: CANAGGGTDTQYF.

The rearrangement links TRBV18 to TRBJ1-1; maybe TRBD1 (6 bases). The ends were cut back, 3 bases at V and 1 base at J, with 18 bases in the middle. Germline V gives CDR1 KGHSH, CDR2 LQKENI. This CDR3 has 17 amino acids. CDR3 residues: CASSPPGTSWGNTEAFF. The CDR3 DNA follows: TGTGCCAGCTCACCTCCGGGGACATCTTGGGGGAACACTGAAGCTTTCTTT.

The V call is TRBV6-4, the J call TRBJ1-1; D remains unclear. The CDR3 has 13 amino acids. The V end was cut by 4 bases, the J end by 5 bases, with 11 bases between. CDR1 and CDR2 from the germline V gene are MRHNA and SNTAGT. The CDR3 nucleotides read TGTGCCAGCAGTGCAAAGGGAGATACTGAAGCTTTCTTT. This encodes CASSAKGDTEAFF.

The chain employs TRBV2 and TRBJ1-5, with 7 positions matching TRBD1. The ends lost 4 bases at V and 4 bases at J; junction bases unmatched: 4. This CDR3 contains 14 residues. Germline values: CDR1 SNHLY, CDR2 FYNNEI. In DNA form, the CDR3 reads TGTGCCAGCAGTGGGAACAGGGGAAATCAGCCCCAGCATTTT. Translated: CASSGNRGNQPQHF.

The gene calls are TRBV19 and TRBJ2-3, with 10 bases lining up with TRBD2. This CDR3 is 15 amino acids long. The germline V gene encodes CDR1 LNHDA and CDR2 SQIVND (reference sequence). V dropped 5 bases and J dropped 5; count of bases not matched to a gene: 7. CDR3 bases: TGTGCCAGTAGTCCGCCAGCGGGAGGGGTAGATACGCAGTATTTT. It encodes CASSPPAGGVDTQYF.

The V and J genes are TRBV27 and TRBJ2-2, with a weak D call TRBD2 (5 bases). The germline V gene has CDR1 MNHEY and CDR2 SMNVEV (reference sequence). CDR3 length: 16 residues. Trimming removed 4 bases at V and 4 bases at J, with 16 bases between. CDR3 sequence reads: CASSYSGHDSTGELFF. The CDR3, as DNA: TGTGCCAGCAGTTACAGCGGTCATGATAGCACCGGGGAGCTGTTTTTT.